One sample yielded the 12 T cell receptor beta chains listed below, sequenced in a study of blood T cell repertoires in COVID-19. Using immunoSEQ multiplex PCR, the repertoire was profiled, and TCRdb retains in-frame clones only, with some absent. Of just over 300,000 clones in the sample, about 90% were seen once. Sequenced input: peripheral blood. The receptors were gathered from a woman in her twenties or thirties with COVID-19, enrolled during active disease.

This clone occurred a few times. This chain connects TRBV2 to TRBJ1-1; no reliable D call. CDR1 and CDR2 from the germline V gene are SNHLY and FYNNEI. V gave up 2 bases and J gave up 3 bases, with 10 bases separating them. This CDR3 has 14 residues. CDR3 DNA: TGTGCCAGCAGTGAACGCCGCCCGGACACTGAAGCTTTCTTT. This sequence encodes CASSERRPDTEAFF. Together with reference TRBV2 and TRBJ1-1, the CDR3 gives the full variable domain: EPEVTQTPSHQVTQMGQEVILRCVPISNHLYFYWYRQILGQKVEFLVSFYNNEISEKSEIFDDQFSVERPDGSNFTLKIRSTKLEDSAMYFCASSERRPDTEAFFGQGTRLTVV.

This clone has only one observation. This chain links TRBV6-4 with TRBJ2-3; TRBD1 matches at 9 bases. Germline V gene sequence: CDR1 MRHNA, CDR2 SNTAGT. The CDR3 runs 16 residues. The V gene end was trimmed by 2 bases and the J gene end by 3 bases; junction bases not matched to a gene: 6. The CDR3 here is CASSDNTGGGTDTQYF. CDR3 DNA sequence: TGTGCCAGCAGTGACAATACAGGGGGCGGGACAGATACGCAGTATTTT.

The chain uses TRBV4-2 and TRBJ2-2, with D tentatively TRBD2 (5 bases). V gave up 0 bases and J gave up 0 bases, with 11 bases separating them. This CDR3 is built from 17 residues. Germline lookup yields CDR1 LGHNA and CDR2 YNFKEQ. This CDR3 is CASSQDYGVANTGELFF. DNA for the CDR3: TGTGCCAGCAGCCAAGATTACGGGGTGGCGAACACCGGGGAGCTGTTTTTT.

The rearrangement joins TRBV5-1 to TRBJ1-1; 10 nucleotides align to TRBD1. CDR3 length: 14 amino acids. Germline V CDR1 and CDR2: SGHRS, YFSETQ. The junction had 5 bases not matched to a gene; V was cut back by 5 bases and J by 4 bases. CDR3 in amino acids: CASSFRDRGTEAFF. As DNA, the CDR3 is TGCGCCAGCAGTTTCCGGGACAGGGGCACTGAAGCTTTCTTT.

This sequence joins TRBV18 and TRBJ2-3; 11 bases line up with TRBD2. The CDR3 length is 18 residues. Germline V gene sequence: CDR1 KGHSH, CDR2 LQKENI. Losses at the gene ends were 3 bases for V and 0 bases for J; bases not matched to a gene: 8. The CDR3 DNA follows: TGTGCCAGCTCACCCATGACTAGCGGGGTGTCTAGCACAGATACGCAGTATTTT. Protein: CASSPMTSGVSSTDTQYF.

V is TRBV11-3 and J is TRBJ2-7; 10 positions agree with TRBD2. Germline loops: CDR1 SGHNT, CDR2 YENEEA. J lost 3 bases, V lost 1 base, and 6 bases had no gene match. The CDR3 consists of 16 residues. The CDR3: CASSLATLAGDYEQYF. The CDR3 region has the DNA TGTGCCAGCAGCTTAGCAACCCTAGCGGGGGACTACGAGCAGTACTTC.

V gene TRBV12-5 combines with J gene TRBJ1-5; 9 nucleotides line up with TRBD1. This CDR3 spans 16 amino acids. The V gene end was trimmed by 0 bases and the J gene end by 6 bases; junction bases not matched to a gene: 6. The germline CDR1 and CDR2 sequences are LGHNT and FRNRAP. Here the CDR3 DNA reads TGTGCTAGTGGTTTGGTGATAGGGACAGGGTTTCAGCCCCAGCATTTT. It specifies CASGLVIGTGFQPQHF.

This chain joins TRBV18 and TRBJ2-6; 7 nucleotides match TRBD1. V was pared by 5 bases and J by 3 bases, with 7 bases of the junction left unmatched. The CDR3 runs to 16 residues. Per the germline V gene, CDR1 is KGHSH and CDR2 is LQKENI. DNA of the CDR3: TGTGCCAGCTCAGGTGACAGGGCAGGTGGGGCCAACGTCCTGACTTTC. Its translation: CASSGDRAGGANVLTF.

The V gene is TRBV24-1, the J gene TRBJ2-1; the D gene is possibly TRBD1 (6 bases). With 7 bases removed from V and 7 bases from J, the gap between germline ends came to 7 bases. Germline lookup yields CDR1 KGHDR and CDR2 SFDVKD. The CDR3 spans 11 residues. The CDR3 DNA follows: TGTGCCACCAGCCAGGGGAATGAGCAGTTCTTC. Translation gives CATSQGNEQFF.

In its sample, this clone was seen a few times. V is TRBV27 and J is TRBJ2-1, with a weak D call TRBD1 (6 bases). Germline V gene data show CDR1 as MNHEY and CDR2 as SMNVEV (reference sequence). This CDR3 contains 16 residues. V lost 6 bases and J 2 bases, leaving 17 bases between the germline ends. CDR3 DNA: TGTGCCAGCAGCCCAAACAGGGATAATCCCTACAATGAGCAGTTCTTC. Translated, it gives CASSPNRDNPYNEQFF.

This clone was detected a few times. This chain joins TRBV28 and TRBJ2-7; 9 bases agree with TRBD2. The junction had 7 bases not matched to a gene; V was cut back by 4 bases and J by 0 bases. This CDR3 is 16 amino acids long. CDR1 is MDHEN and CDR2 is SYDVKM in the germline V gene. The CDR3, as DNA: TGTGCCAGCAGTTCAGGGACTAGCAGCAGCTCCTACGAGCAGTACGTC. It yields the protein CASSSGTSSSSYEQYV.

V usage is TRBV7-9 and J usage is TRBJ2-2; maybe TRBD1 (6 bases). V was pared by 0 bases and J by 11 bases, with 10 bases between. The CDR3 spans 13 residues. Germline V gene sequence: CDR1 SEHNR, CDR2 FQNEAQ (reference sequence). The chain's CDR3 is CASSLAVQGELFF. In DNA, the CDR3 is TGTGCCAGCAGCTTAGCGGTACAGGGTGAGCTGTTTTTT.